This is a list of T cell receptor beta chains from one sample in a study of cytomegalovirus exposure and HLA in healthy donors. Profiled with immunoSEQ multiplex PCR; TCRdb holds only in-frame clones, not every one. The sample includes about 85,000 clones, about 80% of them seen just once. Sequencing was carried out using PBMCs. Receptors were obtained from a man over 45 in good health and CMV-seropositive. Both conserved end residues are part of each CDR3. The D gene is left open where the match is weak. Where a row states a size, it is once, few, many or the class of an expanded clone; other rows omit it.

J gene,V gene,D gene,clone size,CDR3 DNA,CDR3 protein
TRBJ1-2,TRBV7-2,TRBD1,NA,TGTGCCAGCAGCTCCTTACAGGGGGCACTCGTGGGGTATGGCTACACCTTC,CASSSLQGALVGYGYTF
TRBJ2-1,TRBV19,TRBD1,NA,TGTGCCAGTAGACCCGGACAGGGAGACTACAATGAGCAGTTCTTC,CASRPGQGDYNEQFF
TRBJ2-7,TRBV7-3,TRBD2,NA,TGTGCCAGCAGCTCCGGACTAGCGGGAGAGGAAAAGCAGTACTTC,CASSSGLAGEEKQYF
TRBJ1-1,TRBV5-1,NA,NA,TGCGCCAGCAGCGAACAGGGATTTGCTTTCGGCACTGAAGCTTTCTTT,CASSEQGFAFGTEAFF
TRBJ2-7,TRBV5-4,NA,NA,TGTGCCAGCAGCCCCATAGGACAGACCTACGAGCAGTACTTC,CASSPIGQTYEQYF
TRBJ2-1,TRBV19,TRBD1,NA,TGTGCCAGTAGTAAGATGGGCCAGGGGGTTGGAAATGAGCAGTTCTTC,CASSKMGQGVGNEQFF
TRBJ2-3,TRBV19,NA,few,TGTGCCACCCGCGACGGAGGACGAGGCACAGATACGCAGTATTTT,CATRDGGRGTDTQYF
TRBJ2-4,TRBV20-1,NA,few,TGCAGTGCCTCGGGAAACATTCAGTACTTC,CSASGNIQYF
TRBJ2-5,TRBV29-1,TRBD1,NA,TGCAGCGTTGGGCGACAGGGGCAAGAGACCCAGTACTTC,CSVGRQGQETQYF
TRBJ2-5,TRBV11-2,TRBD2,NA,TGTGCCAGCTCAGCTTATCCTACGGGAGGGGGGGAGACCCAGTACTTC,CASSAYPTGGGETQYF
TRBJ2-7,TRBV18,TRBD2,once,TGTGCCAGCTCACCACCGAGTGGCGCGCGGGGGTCCTACGAGCAGTACTTC,CASSPPSGARGSYEQYF
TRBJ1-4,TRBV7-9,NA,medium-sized,TGTGCCAGCAGCTTACTAGGGGTAGGGGCAGCTAATGAAAAACTGTTTTTT,CASSLLGVGAANEKLFF
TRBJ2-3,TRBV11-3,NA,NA,TGTGCCAGCAGCTCACGACGGGTCACAGATACGCAGTATTTT,CASSSRRVTDTQYF
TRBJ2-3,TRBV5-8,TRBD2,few,TGTGCCAGCAGATTACTTATAGCGGGCTTAGATACGCAGTATTTT,CASRLLIAGLDTQYF
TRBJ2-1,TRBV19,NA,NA,TGTGCCAGTAGTCCACGGCCATCGGGCAATGAGCAGTTCTTC,CASSPRPSGNEQFF
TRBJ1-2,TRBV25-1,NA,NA,TGTGCCAGCAGTGAAGGAGGGAACTATGGCTACACCTTC,CASSEGGNYGYTF
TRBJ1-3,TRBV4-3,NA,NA,TGCGCCAGCAGCCAAGATTGGGGCACCTCTGGAAACACCATATATTTT,CASSQDWGTSGNTIYF